Detailed here is one T cell receptor beta chain. The data belong to a study of T cell changes during pregnancy in multiple sclerosis. V lost 5 bases to trimming and J lost 2 bases, with 16 bases between them. Germline V gives CDR1 SGHVS, CDR2 FQNEAQ. The CDR3 extends over 16 amino acids. Sequencing used immunoSEQ multiplex PCR; TCRdb keeps in-frame clones, though not all of them. The sample gives around 130,000 clones, 90% to 98% of which show up once; 0.44% is in the top ten. Material: peripheral blood, obtained after pregnancy. The chain has TRBV7-8 and TRBJ2-1; D may be TRBD2 (6 bases). The receptor was derived from a female donor with multiple sclerosis, enrolled in a pregnancy study. The CDR3 loop reads CASSPRRDSAYNEQFF. The DNA of the CDR3 is TGTGCCAGCAGCCCTCGGAGGGACTCCGCCTACAATGAGCAGTTCTTC.